What follows are 3 T cell receptor beta chains derived from one specimen sequenced in a study of blood T cell repertoires in COVID-19. The method was immunoSEQ multiplex PCR; TCRdb's version includes in-frame clones alone and lacks a portion of them. The data show about 220,000 clones, roughly 79% seen once. Sequencing input: PBMCs or T cells enriched from blood (not recorded which). These receptors were obtained from a man aged 40-49 years who had recovered from COVID-19.

The chain joins TRBV19 to TRBJ1-2; D is unresolved. CDR1 LNHDA and CDR2 SQIVND come from the germline V gene (reference sequence). There are 12 residues in the CDR3. V gave up 2 bases and J gave up 5 bases, with 6 bases separating them. CDR3 region: CASSISGYGYTF. The CDR3 DNA reads as TGTGCCAGTAGTATAAGCGGGTATGGCTACACCTTC.

V gene TRBV27 combines with J gene TRBJ2-7; D possibly corresponds to TRBD1 (6 bases). V was cut by 6 bases and J by 6 bases, with 18 bases left in between. Germline V lookup: CDR1 MNHEY, CDR2 SMNVEV (reference sequence). The CDR3 covers 14 residues. CDR3 DNA: TGTGCCAGCAGAGTAGGGGGTAGTTATCCCGAGCAGTACTTC. Its protein product is CASRVGGSYPEQYF.

The chain couples TRBV5-1 to TRBJ1-1, with 11 positions matching TRBD1. The CDR3 is 14 amino acids. V dropped 3 bases and J dropped 4; count of bases not matched to a gene: 2. Germline V lookup: CDR1 SGHRS, CDR2 YFSETQ. CDR3 sequence (DNA): TGCGCCAGCAGCTGGGGGACAGGGGGCACTGAAGCTTTCTTT. The encoded protein is CASSWGTGGTEAFF.